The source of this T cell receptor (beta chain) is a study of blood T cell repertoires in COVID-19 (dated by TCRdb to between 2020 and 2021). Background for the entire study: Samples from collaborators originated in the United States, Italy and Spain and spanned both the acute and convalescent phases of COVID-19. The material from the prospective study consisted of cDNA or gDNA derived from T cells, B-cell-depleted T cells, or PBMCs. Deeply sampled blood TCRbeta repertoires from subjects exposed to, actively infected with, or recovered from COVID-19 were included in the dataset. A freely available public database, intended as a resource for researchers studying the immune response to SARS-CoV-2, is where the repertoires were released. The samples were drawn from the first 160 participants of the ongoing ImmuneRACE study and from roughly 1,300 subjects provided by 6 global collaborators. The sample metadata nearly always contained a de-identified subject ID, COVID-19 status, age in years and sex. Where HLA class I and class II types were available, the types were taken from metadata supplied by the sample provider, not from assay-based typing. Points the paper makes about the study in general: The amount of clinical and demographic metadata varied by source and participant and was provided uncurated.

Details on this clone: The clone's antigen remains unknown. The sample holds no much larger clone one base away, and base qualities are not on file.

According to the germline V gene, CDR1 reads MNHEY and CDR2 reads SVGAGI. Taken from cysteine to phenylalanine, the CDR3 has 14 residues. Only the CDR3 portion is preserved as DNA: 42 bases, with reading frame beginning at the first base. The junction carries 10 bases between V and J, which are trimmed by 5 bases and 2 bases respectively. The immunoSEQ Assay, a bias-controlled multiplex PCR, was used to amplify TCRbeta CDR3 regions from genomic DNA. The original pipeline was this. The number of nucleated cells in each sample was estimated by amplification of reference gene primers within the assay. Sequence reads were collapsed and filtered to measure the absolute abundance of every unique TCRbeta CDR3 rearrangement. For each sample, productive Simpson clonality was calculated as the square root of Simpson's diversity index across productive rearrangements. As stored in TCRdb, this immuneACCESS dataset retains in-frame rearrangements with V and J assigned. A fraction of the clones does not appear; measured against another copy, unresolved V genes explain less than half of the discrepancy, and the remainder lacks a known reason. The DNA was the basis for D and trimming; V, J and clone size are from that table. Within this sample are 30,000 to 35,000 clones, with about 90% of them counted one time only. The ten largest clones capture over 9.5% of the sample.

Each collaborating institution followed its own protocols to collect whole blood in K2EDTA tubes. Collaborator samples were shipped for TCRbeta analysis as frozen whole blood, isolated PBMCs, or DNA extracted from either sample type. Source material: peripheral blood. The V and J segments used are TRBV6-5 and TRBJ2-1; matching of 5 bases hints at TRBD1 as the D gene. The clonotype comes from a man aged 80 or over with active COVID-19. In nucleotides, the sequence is TGTGCCAGCAGTAGGCAGGGCCCCTACAATGAGCAGTTCTTC. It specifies CASSRQGPYNEQFF.